This T cell receptor (beta chain) appears in the sequencing data of a study of blood T cell repertoires in COVID-19. Study in general: T cells, B-cell-depleted T cells, or PBMCs provided the cDNA or gDNA that served as material.

TCRdb keeps only in-frame clones here, not all; method: immunoSEQ multiplex PCR. The table records under 300,000 clones, 89% of them present only once. Trimming removed 3 bases at V and 1 base at J, with 10 bases between. The V gene's germline CDR1 is MNHEY and CDR2 SMNVEV (reference sequence). The CDR3 runs to 16 residues. Sequencing was performed on peripheral blood. The V gene is TRBV27, the J gene TRBJ2-6; a possible D gene is TRBD1 (5 bases). The sequence was obtained from a woman in her thirties or forties who had recovered from COVID-19. CDR3 nucleotide sequence: TGTGCCAGCAGTTTCCTCAGGGCGTCTGGGGCCAACGTCCTGACTTTC. Encoded protein: CASSFLRASGANVLTF. Combining the CDR3 with reference TRBV27 and TRBJ2-6 gives the whole variable domain EAQVTQNPRYLITVTGKKLTVTCSQNMNHEYMSWYRQDPGLGLRQIYYSMNVEVTDKGDVPEGYKVSRKEKRNFPLILESPSPNQTSLYFCASSFLRASGANVLTFGAGSRLTVL.